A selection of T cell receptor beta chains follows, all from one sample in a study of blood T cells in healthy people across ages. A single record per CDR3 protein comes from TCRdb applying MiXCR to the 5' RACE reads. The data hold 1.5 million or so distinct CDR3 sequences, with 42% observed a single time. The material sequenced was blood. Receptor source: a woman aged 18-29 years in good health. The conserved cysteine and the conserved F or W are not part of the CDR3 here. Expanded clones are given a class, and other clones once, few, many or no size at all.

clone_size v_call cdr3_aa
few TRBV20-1 SARDPRTFYNEQF
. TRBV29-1 SVEFWNTEAF
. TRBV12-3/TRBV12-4 ASRFRTELRNEQY
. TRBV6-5 ASSYSRDRGQYEQY
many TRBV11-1 ASNPGEGDTQY
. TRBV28 ASSSRIYEQY
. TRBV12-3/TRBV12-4 ASSRGAGGREQY
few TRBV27 ASSLMAGGPQETQY
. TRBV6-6 ASSYLLGTDTQY
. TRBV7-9 ASSSLETSSYEQY
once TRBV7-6 ASSPPGLAGLNEQF
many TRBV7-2 ASSLAFTYEQY
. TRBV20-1 SAPPAADRGRTDTQY
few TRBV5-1 ASSLELAGVYNEQF
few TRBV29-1 SVPPLAGSTMY
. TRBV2 AKTWTSGRGNEQF
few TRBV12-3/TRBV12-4 ASRPGENTEAF
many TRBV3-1 ASRRTSGTDTQY
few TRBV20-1 SAPLIETQY
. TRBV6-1 ASRGRDSGANVLT
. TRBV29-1 SALSDGSPLH
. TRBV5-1 ASSVRWDRDEQF
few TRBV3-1 ASSQVVQGSYEQY
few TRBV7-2 ASSPMAGVLYEQF
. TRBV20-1 SARDPQGLYGYT
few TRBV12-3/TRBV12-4 ASSLAGTEDGYT
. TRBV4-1 ASSLRTSDPDEQF
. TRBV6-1 ASSESWDGYT
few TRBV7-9 AGAGEAKNIQY
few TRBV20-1 SAREATATNYNEQF
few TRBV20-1 SAVKGDFSSYNEQF
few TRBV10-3 AISESRQENTGELF
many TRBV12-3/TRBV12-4 ASSFGTVGADTEY
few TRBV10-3 AITWDSGANVLT
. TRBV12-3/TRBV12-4 ASSFGASRERGYT
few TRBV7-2 ASSLRLAGGSDTQY
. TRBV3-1 ASSKRGAGTQY
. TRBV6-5 ASSYGGWTSGRKENEQY
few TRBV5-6 ASSLGQGVSPTQY